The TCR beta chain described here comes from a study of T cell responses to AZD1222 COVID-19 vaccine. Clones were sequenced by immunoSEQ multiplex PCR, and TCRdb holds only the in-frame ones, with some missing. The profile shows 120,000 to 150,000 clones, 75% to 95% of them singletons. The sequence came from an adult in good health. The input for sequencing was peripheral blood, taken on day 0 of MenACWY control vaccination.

For the CDR3, the DNA is TGCGCCAGCAGCGACGGACAGGCATATGGCTACACCTTC. Protein sequence: CASSDGQAYGYTF. This chain links TRBV5-1 with TRBJ1-2; 7 bases match TRBD1. Germline CDR1 SGHRS, CDR2 YFSETQ. V dropped 4 bases and J dropped 5; count of bases not matched to a gene: 5. The CDR3 spans 13 residues.